One sample yielded the 16 T cell receptor beta chains listed below, sequenced in a study of blood T cells in healthy people across ages. A J-beta primer mix and a sample-barcoded 5' primer were used in a second PCR of roughly 6 to 12 cycles. TCRdb fed the 5' RACE reads into MiXCR, producing one record per CDR3 protein. The sample includes 600,000 to 1,000,000 distinct CDR3 sequences, 55% to 75% of them seen just once. The source material was blood. Receptor source: a man aged 25 to 40 in good health.

The chain has TRBV10-3 and TRBJ2-1, with 8 bases identical to TRBD2. CDR3 length: 13 amino acids. Germline V gene data show CDR1 as ENHRY and CDR2 as SYGVKD. V lost 6 bases, J lost 8 bases, and 6 bases stayed unmatched. The CDR3 protein is CAISSGSEDEQFF. CDR3 nucleotide sequence: TGTGCCATCAGCAGCGGGAGTGAGGATGAGCAGTTCTTC.

The V and J genes are TRBV7-6 and TRBJ2-1; D gene unclear. The CDR3 is 13 residues long. Trimming stripped 2 bases from V and 5 bases from J, with 7 bases between. Germline V gene sequence: CDR1 SGHVS, CDR2 FNYEAQ. For the CDR3, the DNA is TGTGCCAGCAGCTTAAACGGAGACAATGAGCAGTTCTTC. This gives the protein CASSLNGDNEQFF. The full variable domain, its missing parts supplied by reference TRBV7-6 and TRBJ2-1, is GAGVSQSPRYKVTKRGQDVALRCDPISGHVSLYWYRQALGQGPEFLTYFNYEAQQDKSGLPNDRFSAERPEGSISTLTIQRTEQRDSAMYRCASSLNGDNEQFFGPGTRLTVL.

This chain links TRBV11-1 with TRBJ2-1; 10 bases fit TRBD2. Germline-derived CDR1 and CDR2 are SGHAT and FQDESV (reference sequence). The CDR3 consists of 18 residues. The J segment lost 6 bases and the V segment lost 3 bases, leaving 14 bases of the junction unmatched. The DNA for the CDR3 is TGTGCCAGCAGCTTGATTACTATGAGCGGGGGGGCCACCAATGAGCAGTTCTTC. This gives the protein CASSLITMSGGATNEQFF.

The chain couples TRBV20-1 to TRBJ2-7; D might be TRBD1 (5 bases). The germline V gene encodes CDR1 DFQATT and CDR2 SNEGSKA (reference sequence). CDR3 length: 13 residues. V was clipped by 1 base and J by 2 bases, with 9 bases between them. The CDR3 DNA sequence: TGCAGTGCTAGAGGACAGAATCCCTACGAGCAGTACTTC. Translated, it gives CSARGQNPYEQYF.

In its sample, this clonotype was seen once. The chain uses TRBV29-1 and TRBJ1-2; possible D gene TRBD1, 6 bases. Germline CDR1 reads SQVTM; CDR2 reads ANQGSEA. The V gene lost 7 bases and the J gene lost 6 bases, with 15 bases spanning the gap. This CDR3 is built from 12 residues. CDR3 sequence (DNA): TGCAGCGCGGGAGGGGGGCGCGATGGCTACACCTTC. It is translated as CSAGGGRDGYTF.

The CDR3 region has the DNA TGTGCCAGCAGCACGGGACAGGGCTCGGCGGCCTACAATGAGCAGTTCTTC. It encodes CASSTGQGSAAYNEQFF. This chain uses TRBV11-2 with TRBJ2-1; 9 bases line up with TRBD1. This CDR3 has 17 amino acids. V dropped 5 bases and J dropped 2; count of bases not matched to a gene: 10. CDR1 is SGHAT, CDR2 FQNNGV, per germline.

The rearrangement joins TRBV3-1 to TRBJ2-1; possible D gene TRBD2, 6 bases. Germline-derived CDR1 and CDR2 are LGHDT and YNNKEL (reference sequence). The CDR3 contains 16 residues. The V end lost 4 bases, the J end lost 5 bases, and 18 bases lay between the germline ends. DNA of the CDR3: TGTGCCAGCAGCCCCCCAGGTGGATGGGGGGACAATGAGCAGTTCTTC. It is translated as CASSPPGGWGDNEQFF.

The table lists this clonotype with a few counts. V gene TRBV20-1 combines with J gene TRBJ2-7; D gene uncertain. CDR1 and CDR2 (germline): DFQATT, SNEGSKA (reference sequence). This CDR3 spans 16 amino acids. The germline V and J ends were trimmed by 0 bases and 0 bases, with 15 bases remaining between them. CDR3 nucleotides: TGCAGTGCTAGAGATCCTAAGGGTAGGAGCTCCTACGAGCAGTACTTC. Its protein product is CSARDPKGRSSYEQYF.

This clonotype was seen only a few times. CDR3 nucleotide sequence: TGTGCCAGCAGCCTATTTGTGGACGAGCAGTACTTC. It encodes CASSLFVDEQYF. The gene calls are TRBV7-9 and TRBJ2-7, with D unresolved. The ends were cut back, 5 bases at V and 5 bases at J, with 10 bases in the middle. This CDR3 is built from 12 residues. The germline CDR1 and CDR2 sequences are SEHNR and FQNEAQ (reference sequence).

The V and J genes are TRBV20-1 and TRBJ1-6; tentatively, D is TRBD1 (5 bases). V lost 1 base and J lost 6, with 10 bases in between. The CDR3 covers 14 residues. Germline V gene sequence: CDR1 DFQATT, CDR2 SNEGSKA (reference sequence). CDR3 in DNA: TGCAGTGCTAGAGCTCAGGGTGGTAATTCACCCCTCCACTTT. It is translated as CSARAQGGNSPLHF.

For the CDR3, the DNA is TGCGCCAGCAGCCAAGAGACCCGCTTGGCTGAAGCTTTCTTT. It specifies CASSQETRLAEAFF. V is TRBV4-3 and J is TRBJ1-1, with no clear D. The CDR3 consists of 14 residues. V was cut by 0 bases and J by 6 bases, with 11 bases left in between. CDR1 LGHNA and CDR2 YSLEER come from the germline V gene.

The V call is TRBV5-8, the J call TRBJ1-2; D possibly corresponds to TRBD1 (6 bases). The CDR3 contains 14 residues. Trimming shortened V by 4 bases and J by 0 bases, and 10 bases separated the two germline ends. Germline V gene lookup returns CDR1 SGHTS and CDR2 YDEGEE. The CDR3 is CASSVRQANYGYTF. CDR3 bases: TGTGCCAGCAGCGTTCGACAGGCTAACTATGGCTACACCTTC. The whole variable domain, remainder taken from reference TRBV5-8 and TRBJ1-2, is EAGVTQSPTHLIKTRGQQATLRCSPISGHTSVYWYQQALGLGLQFLLWYDEGEERNRGNFPPRFSGRQFPNYSSELNVNALELEDSALYLCASSVRQANYGYTFGSGTRLTVV.

V is TRBV20-1 and J is TRBJ2-1; TRBD2 agrees at 9 bases. This CDR3 region has 15 residues. The J segment lost 3 bases and the V segment lost 6 bases, leaving 9 bases of the junction unmatched. Germline V lookup: CDR1 DFQATT, CDR2 SNEGSKA (reference sequence). For the CDR3, the DNA is TGCAGTGCGCGAGACCTAGCGGGACACTACAATGAGCAGTTCTTC. Its translation is CSARDLAGHYNEQFF.

The chain couples TRBV2 to TRBJ1-5; D gene ambiguous. Germline V gives CDR1 SNHLY, CDR2 FYNNEI. Trimming removed 7 bases from V and 4 bases from J, with 11 bases in between. The CDR3 loop spans 13 amino acids. This CDR3 is CASTRTGNQPQHF. CDR3 DNA sequence: TGTGCCAGCACCAGGACGGGGAATCAGCCCCAGCATTTT. Complete variable domain (other parts from reference TRBV2 and TRBJ1-5): EPEVTQTPSHQVTQMGQEVILRCVPISNHLYFYWYRQILGQKVEFLVSFYNNEISEKSEIFDDQFSVERPDGSNFTLKIRSTKLEDSAMYFCASTRTGNQPQHFGDGTRLSIL.

This clonotype appeared many times. Its ends do not fully match the called genes, so a read error is possible. The chain has TRBV5-1 and TRBJ2-7; 7 bases fit TRBD1. Germline V gene data show CDR1 as SGHRS and CDR2 as YFSETQ. The CDR3 has 13 amino acids. The CDR3: CASSLQGNYEQYF. The DNA of the CDR3 is TGTGCCAGCAGCCTACAGGGGAACTACGAGCAGTACTTC.

This chain joins TRBV5-1 and TRBJ1-1; D gene unclear. CDR3 length: 15 amino acids. Trimming shortened V by 0 bases and J by 4 bases, and 13 bases separated the two germline ends. Germline V gene lookup returns CDR1 SGHRS and CDR2 YFSETQ. CDR3 DNA sequence: TGCGCCAGCAGCTTGGGAGACCGAAGACGCACTGAAGCTTTCTTT. Protein product: CASSLGDRRRTEAFF.